Each of the 10 T cell receptor beta chains below was sequenced from the same sample in a study of CD8+ T cells in alopecia areata. Extracted from the samples, RNA was reverse transcribed into cDNA to serve as the sequencing template. Some clones are missing from TCRdb's copy, which holds only in-frame ones; the method was immunoSEQ multiplex PCR. The sample contains roughly 150,000 clones, around two thirds of which appear only once. The sequenced sample consisted of CD8+ T cells sorted from blood. The receptors come from a human donor in good health.

This clone has only a few counts. The J gene is TRBJ1-3, the V gene TRBV29-1, with no clear D. The CDR3 totals 12 residues. V dropped 4 bases and J dropped 0 bases, with 4 bases sitting between them. The V gene's germline CDR1 is SQVTM and CDR2 ANQGSEA. DNA of the CDR3: TGCAGCGTTGGATTCTCTGGAAACACCATATATTTT. Translating gives CSVGFSGNTIYF.

This clone was counted between two and nine times. The chain is built from TRBV29-1 and TRBJ2-1; D may be TRBD1 (5 bases). Per the germline V gene, CDR1 is SQVTM and CDR2 is ANQGSEA. Between the trimmed V and J ends, which lost 6 bases and 3 bases, there was a span of 12 bases. This CDR3 spans 13 amino acids. DNA of the CDR3: TGCAGCGTCCCACTTGACAGCTACAATGAGCAGTTCTTC. It specifies CSVPLDSYNEQFF.

V is TRBV19 and J is TRBJ1-2; tentative D call: TRBD1 (6 bases). Trimming took 11 bases from V and 1 from J, leaving 23 bases between them. The CDR3 covers 16 residues. The germline gives CDR1 LNHDA, CDR2 SQIVND (reference sequence). The CDR3 DNA reads TGTGCCGCCAGTAGTATGTACGAGGGGGATAACTATGGCTACACCTTC. Its protein is CAASSMYEGDNYGYTF.

CDR3 in amino acids: CARQGLNSYEQYF. CDR3 coding DNA: TGTGCCCGCCAGGGACTCAACTCCTACGAGCAGTACTTC. The chain couples TRBV21-1 to TRBJ2-7; the table calls TRBD2, which could not be checked here. TRBV21-1 is designated a pseudogene. This CDR3 has 13 residues.

The chain uses TRBV7-9 and TRBJ1-1; D call uncertain. Between the trimmed V and J ends, which lost 4 bases and 4 bases, there was a span of 10 bases. CDR1 is SEHNR, CDR2 FQNEAQ, per germline (reference sequence). The CDR3 is 13 residues long. CDR3 in DNA: TGTGCCAGCAGCTCGGTGGGGTCCACTGAAGCTTTCTTT. This sequence encodes CASSSVGSTEAFF.

The chain uses TRBV6-5 and TRBJ1-1; 7 bases line up with TRBD1. This CDR3 region has 13 residues. V trimming: 10 bases; J trimming: 3 bases; junction bases outside the gene matches: 8. The germline V gene has CDR1 MNHEY and CDR2 SVGAGI. The DNA for the CDR3 is TGTGCCACCTCAAGAGACAGGGACACTGAAGCTTTCTTT. Amino acid sequence: CATSRDRDTEAFF.

This clone was detected a few times. This chain uses TRBV4-2 with TRBJ2-7, with TRBD2 matching over 8 bases. V shed 1 base and J 3 bases; nucleotides not matched to a gene: 11. The germline V gene encodes CDR1 LGHNA and CDR2 YNFKEQ. The CDR3 has 17 amino acids. The CDR3, as DNA: TGTGCCAGCAGCCAAGTTCTAGCGGGTGAACGATTCTACGAGCAGTACTTC. This codes for CASSQVLAGERFYEQYF.

The DNA of the CDR3 is TGTGCCAGCAGCAGTAATCCGGTAGATACGCAGTATTTT. The encoded protein is CASSSNPVDTQYF. The V call is TRBV7-2, the J call TRBJ2-3; D gene ambiguous. Trimming left V 5 bases short and J 5 bases short, with 11 bases between. This CDR3 has 13 residues. Germline V gene data show CDR1 as SGHTA and CDR2 as FQGNSA.

The CDR3 region has the DNA TGTGCCAGCAGCTCGCCGCAGGGCCCCATCTACGAGCAGTACTTC. Protein product: CASSSPQGPIYEQYF. The V call is TRBV7-9, the J call TRBJ2-7; a possible D gene is TRBD1 (5 bases). This CDR3 is 15 amino acids long. The V and J ends lost 4 bases and 3 bases respectively, with 16 bases between them. The germline V gene has CDR1 SEHNR and CDR2 FQNEAQ (reference sequence).

The chain uses TRBV4-2 and TRBJ2-5; 10 bases match TRBD2. CDR3 length equals 18 residues. Trimming removed 5 bases from V and 5 bases from J; junction bases left unmatched: 17. Germline V gene sequence: CDR1 LGHNA, CDR2 YNFKEQ. DNA for the CDR3: TGTGCCAGCAGCTTGTCTTTGGTGACTAGCGGGCCGTCTGAGACCCAGTACTTC. It codes for CASSLSLVTSGPSETQYF.